A single sample is the source of the 6 T cell receptor beta chains below, sequenced in a study of beta chain features in type 1 diabetes. Sequenced material consisted of expressed TCRB transcripts (all of the isolated RNA was reverse transcribed). Profiled with immunoSEQ multiplex PCR; TCRdb holds only in-frame clones, not every one. The repertoire has 500,000 to 700,000 clones, around 15% of them found once; the top ten carry approximately 0.087%. Source material: naive CD4+ T cells from blood. The receptor source for this set is a man in his late teens or twenties in good health.

This sequence joins TRBV30 and TRBJ2-3, with 11 bases aligning to TRBD2. The CDR3 has 16 amino acids. Germline V CDR1 and CDR2: GTSNPN, SVGIG (reference sequence). Trimming took 0 bases from V and 2 from J; bases not matched to a gene: 4. CDR3 residues: CAWSVGTSGITDTQYF. CDR3 coding DNA: TGTGCCTGGAGTGTAGGGACTAGCGGAATCACAGATACGCAGTATTTT.

The rearrangement uses TRBV25-1 and TRBJ1-4; D remains ambiguous. In germline, CDR1 is MGHDK, CDR2 SYGVNS. This CDR3 has 12 amino acids. Trimming pared 8 bases from V and 5 bases from J, leaving 9 bases between. CDR3 sequence (DNA): TGTGCCAGCGATGCTAGGAATGAAAAACTGTTTTTT. Translating gives CASDARNEKLFF. The whole variable domain, remainder taken from reference TRBV25-1 and TRBJ1-4, is EADIYQTPRYLVIGTGKKITLECSQTMGHDKMYWYQQDPGMELHLIHYSYGVNSTEKGDLSSESTVSRIRTEHFPLTLESARPSHTSQYLCASDARNEKLFFGSGTQLSVL.

There are a few counts of this clone. The chain couples TRBV28 to TRBJ2-7; D is perhaps TRBD1 or TRBD2 (5 bases each). The CDR3 is 16 residues long. Trimming took 2 bases from V and 9 from J, leaving 23 bases between them. Per the germline V gene, CDR1 is MDHEN and CDR2 is SYDVKM. Written as DNA, the CDR3 is TGTGCCAGCAGTTTAGCCCCGGGACGGACCCAACTTGGGCAGTACTTC. Translation: CASSLAPGRTQLGQYF.

The CDR3 nucleotides read TGCGCCAGCAGCCGACAGGGATCGGGGGAGCTGTTTTTT. It encodes CASSRQGSGELFF. This chain joins TRBV5-1 and TRBJ2-2; TRBD1 matches at 7 bases. V dropped 4 bases and J dropped 8; count of bases not matched to a gene: 5. Germline V gives CDR1 SGHRS, CDR2 YFSETQ. This CDR3 is 13 amino acids long.

The chain couples TRBV7-2 to TRBJ2-4; TRBD2 agrees at 8 bases. Germline CDR1 is SGHTA and CDR2 is FQGNSA. The CDR3 spans 16 residues. V lost 8 bases, J lost 2 bases, and 11 bases stayed unmatched. The CDR3 DNA reads as TGTGCCAGCTACCCGGGGGGGCGAGGGTCCAAAAACATTCAGTACTTC. This codes for CASYPGGRGSKNIQYF.

This clone showed up just a few times. The CDR3 loop reads CATSRHLLKFEETQYF. As DNA, the CDR3 is TGTGCCACCAGCAGACATCTCTTGAAATTTGAAGAGACCCAGTACTTC. The V call is TRBV15, the J call TRBJ2-5; no clear D gene. V was shortened by 2 bases and J by 3 bases, with 16 bases between the two germline ends. This CDR3 has 16 residues. Per the germline V gene, CDR1 is LNHNV and CDR2 is YYDKDF (reference sequence).